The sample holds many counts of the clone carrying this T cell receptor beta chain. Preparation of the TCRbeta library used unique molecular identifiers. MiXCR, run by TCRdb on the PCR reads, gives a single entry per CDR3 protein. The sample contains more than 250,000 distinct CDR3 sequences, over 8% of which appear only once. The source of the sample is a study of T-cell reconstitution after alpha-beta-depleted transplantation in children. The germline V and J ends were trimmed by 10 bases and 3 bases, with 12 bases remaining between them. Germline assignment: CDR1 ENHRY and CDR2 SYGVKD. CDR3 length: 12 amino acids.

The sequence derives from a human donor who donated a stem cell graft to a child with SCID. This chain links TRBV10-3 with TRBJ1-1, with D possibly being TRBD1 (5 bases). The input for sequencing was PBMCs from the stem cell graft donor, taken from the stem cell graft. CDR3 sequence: CATKQEDTEAFF. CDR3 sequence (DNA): TGTGCCACCAAACAGGAGGACACTGAAGCTTTCTTT.